Following are 27 T cell receptor beta chains from one sample sequenced in a study of identical twins (dated by TCRdb to about 2016). Libraries were prepared through 5' RACE. TCRdb names Illumina HiSeq 2000 as the instrument used. The public reads were reprocessed in TCRdb via fastp at Q25 and MiXCR, keeping in-frame beta chains. Every distinct CDR3 protein forms one entry, paired with its most common genes and DNA. The sample table shows hundreds of thousands of distinct CDR3 sequences, and 7% to 8.5% are seen once. The ten biggest clones cover approximately 5.4% of the sample. This sample was shared with a second study, whose subject was yellow fever vaccine responses in identical twins.

Sequenced material: CD8+ T cells sorted from blood. The receptors originated from a woman between 18 and 29 years old in good health.

Many counts were recorded for this clonotype. The gene calls are TRBV29-1 and TRBJ2-3; 8 bases line up with TRBD2. V lost 6 bases to trimming and J lost 1 base; unmatched junction nucleotides: 9. This CDR3 comprises 15 residues. CDR1 is SQVTM and CDR2 is ANQGSEA in the germline V gene. Written as DNA, the CDR3 is TGCAGCGTCGAAAAGAGCGGGAGCCGCACAGATACGCAGTATTTT. Its translation: CSVEKSGSRTDTQYF.

The chain uses TRBV29-1 and TRBJ2-1, with 9 positions matching TRBD1. Trimming took 0 bases from V and 4 from J; bases not matched to a gene: 7. Germline V gene data show CDR1 as SQVTM and CDR2 as ANQGSEA. CDR3 length: 16 amino acids. The CDR3 loop is CSVEDPRTGDYNEQFF. In DNA form, the CDR3 reads TGCAGCGTTGAAGATCCGCGGACAGGGGATTACAATGAGCAGTTCTTC.

In this sample, this clonotype turned up many times. J is TRBJ2-7 and V is TRBV29-1; D call uncertain. V was trimmed by 1 base and J by 0 bases, leaving 10 bases between them. Per germline, CDR1 SQVTM and CDR2 ANQGSEA. The CDR3 sequence is 14 residues long. CDR3 sequence reads: CSVEGGAHSYEQYF. The CDR3 coding sequence is TGCAGCGTTGAAGGGGGTGCCCACTCCTACGAGCAGTACTTC.

Only a few counts were recorded for this clonotype. The chain has TRBV18 and TRBJ2-7; 9 positions match TRBD1. The CDR3 contains 15 residues. Germline trimming cut 3 bases from V and 2 bases from J; bases unmatched to any gene: 5. The germline CDR1 and CDR2 sequences are KGHSH and LQKENI. CDR3 coding DNA: TGTGCCAGCTCACCTCCGGGACAGGGCCCCTACGAGCAGTACTTC. As protein: CASSPPGQGPYEQYF.

This sequence joins TRBV9 and TRBJ1-2, with D unclear. Per the germline V gene, CDR1 is SGDLS and CDR2 is YYNGEE. Trimming removed 0 bases from V and 3 bases from J, with 9 bases in between. The CDR3 has 14 residues. The CDR3 loop reads CASSVGGEDYGYTF. CDR3 coding DNA: TGTGCCAGCAGCGTAGGAGGAGAGGACTATGGCTACACCTTC.

This clonotype was seen ten or more times. The V and J genes are TRBV5-6 and TRBJ2-1; 8 bases agree with TRBD1. The CDR3 totals 14 residues. V lost 2 bases and J lost 10; bases outside the gene matches: 8. CDR1 and CDR2 (germline): SGHDT, YYEEEE. CDR3 nucleotide sequence: TGTGCCAGCAGCTTTGGTCAGGGGGCATGGGAGCAGTTCTTC. Translating it yields CASSFGQGAWEQFF.

In this sample, this clonotype turned up a few times. V usage is TRBV4-1 and J usage is TRBJ2-1, with TRBD2 as a possible D gene (6 bases). The CDR3 runs to 17 residues. The germline V gene has CDR1 MGHRA and CDR2 YSYEKL. Trimming stripped 4 bases from V and 4 bases from J, with 20 bases between. In nucleotides, the CDR3 is TGCGCCAGCAGCCGAGCGTTCGTCGGACTAACATACAATGAGCAGTTCTTC. Translation gives CASSRAFVGLTYNEQFF.

This clonotype was observed a few times. This chain joins TRBV6-1 and TRBJ1-2; 9 bases agree with TRBD1. The CDR3 runs 16 residues. Per germline, CDR1 MNHNS and CDR2 SASEGT. The V and J ends lost 6 bases and 4 bases, in that order; junction bases with no gene match: 12. The CDR3 bases are TGTGCCAGCAGCCGGGACAGGGCTCCGGTCCGCTATGGCTACACCTTC. Its translation: CASSRDRAPVRYGYTF.

In this sample, this clonotype turned up a few times. This chain joins TRBV2 and TRBJ2-3; D remains unclear. The CDR3 is made up of 12 amino acids. Between the trimmed V and J ends, which lost 6 bases and 3 bases, there was a span of 7 bases. Germline assignment: CDR1 SNHLY and CDR2 FYNNEI. DNA of the CDR3: TGTGCCAGCAGAGTCGGGACAGATACGCAGTATTTT. It specifies CASRVGTDTQYF. Filled out from reference TRBV2 and TRBJ2-3, the complete variable domain reads EPEVTQTPSHQVTQMGQEVILRCVPISNHLYFYWYRQILGQKVEFLVSFYNNEISEKSEIFDDQFSVERPDGSNFTLKIRSTKLEDSAMYFCASRVGTDTQYFGPGTRLTVL.

The chain links TRBV20-1 to TRBJ1-5; possibly TRBD1 for D (5 bases). V lost 5 bases, J lost 0 bases, and 8 bases lay in between. Germline CDR1 DFQATT, CDR2 SNEGSKA (reference sequence). CDR3 length equals 13 residues. CDR3 sequence: CSAGDLSNQPQHF. CDR3 DNA: TGCAGTGCTGGGGACCTTAGCAATCAGCCCCAGCATTTT.

This clonotype occurred many times. This rearrangement joins TRBV12-3 or TRBV12-4 to TRBJ2-1; D remains unclear. The V end was cut by 3 bases, the J end by 8 bases, with 5 bases between. The CDR3 is 11 residues long. The CDR3 region has the DNA TGTGCCAGCAGTTTTGGGGATGAGCAGTTCTTC. This encodes CASSFGDEQFF.

This clonotype was counted a few times. The DNA of the CDR3 is TGTGCCAGCAGCCCAATTGGCACAAGCACAGATACGCAGTATTTT. This encodes CASSPIGTSTDTQYF. This chain connects TRBV7-6 to TRBJ2-3; D gene ambiguous. Germline CDR1 reads SGHVS; CDR2 reads FNYEAQ. The CDR3 is 15 amino acids. The V gene lost 5 bases and the J gene lost 0 bases, with 12 bases spanning the gap.

V gene TRBV5-1 combines with J gene TRBJ2-3, with 14 positions matching TRBD2. This CDR3 is built from 15 residues. After removal of 5 bases from V and 6 bases from J, the junction contained 5 bases not matched to a gene. Germline-derived CDR1 and CDR2 are SGHRS and YFSETQ. The CDR3: CASRKGLAGVDTQYF. CDR3 in DNA: TGCGCCAGCAGGAAGGGACTAGCGGGAGTCGATACGCAGTATTTT.

This clonotype was detected only a few times. This chain uses TRBV24-1 with TRBJ2-2; D may be TRBD2 (7 bases). The CDR3 totals 16 residues. The ends were cut back, 5 bases at V and 4 bases at J, with 16 bases in the middle. The germline gives CDR1 KGHDR, CDR2 SFDVKD. This CDR3 reads CATSAKGGRFTGELFF. The CDR3 nucleotides are TGTGCCACCAGTGCCAAGGGGGGGCGATTCACCGGGGAGCTGTTTTTT.

V is TRBV14 and J is TRBJ2-1; perhaps TRBD1 as D (6 bases). This CDR3 contains 15 residues. Looked up from germline, CDR1 is SGHDN and CDR2 is FVKESK. V was pared by 0 bases and J by 2 bases, with 8 bases between. CDR3 protein: CASSQDWTAYNEQFF. As DNA, the CDR3 is TGTGCCAGCAGCCAAGATTGGACAGCCTACAATGAGCAGTTCTTC.

This clonotype was detected many times. This rearrangement joins TRBV20-1 to TRBJ2-1; D unresolved. The CDR3 covers 10 residues. Trimming pared 0 bases from V and 8 bases from J, leaving 2 bases between. Germline V gene lookup returns CDR1 DFQATT and CDR2 SNEGSKA (reference sequence). In nucleotides, the CDR3 is TGCAGTGCTAGAGAGGATGAGCAGTTCTTC. Amino acids: CSAREDEQFF.

Ten or more counts support this clonotype. The V call is TRBV5-6, the J call TRBJ2-2; no clear D gene. This CDR3 spans 12 amino acids. Germline V gene lookup returns CDR1 SGHDT and CDR2 YYEEEE. Trimming cost V 4 bases and J 8 bases, with 9 bases left between them. CDR3 region: CASSHQSGELFF. CDR3 bases: TGTGCCAGCAGCCACCAAAGTGGGGAGCTGTTTTTT.

At least ten counts were recorded for this clonotype. V and J are TRBV6-1 and TRBJ1-2, with TRBD1 matching over 12 bases. This CDR3 spans 15 amino acids. Germline values: CDR1 MNHNS, CDR2 SASEGT. V was clipped by 7 bases and J by 5 bases; unmatched bases: 8. The CDR3 loop reads CASKPGTGGRYGYTF. DNA of the CDR3: TGTGCCAGCAAGCCCGGGACAGGGGGCCGGTATGGCTACACCTTC.

The V call is TRBV19, the J call TRBJ2-5; 9 bases are a match to TRBD1. The CDR3 is 15 residues long. Germline V gene sequence: CDR1 LNHDA, CDR2 SQIVND (reference sequence). V dropped 6 bases and J dropped 4; count of bases not matched to a gene: 9. CDR3 DNA sequence: TGTGCCAGTAGCAACCGGGACAGGGATGGAGAGACCCAGTACTTC. It specifies CASSNRDRDGETQYF.

This clonotype was counted between two and nine times. V is TRBV11-2 and J is TRBJ2-5; D might be TRBD1 or TRBD2, each matching 5 bases. Germline V gives CDR1 SGHAT, CDR2 FQNNGV. CDR3 length: 16 residues. Deletions cut 3 bases from V and 4 bases from J, with 18 bases between. CDR3 protein: CASSLGTDPPLETQYF. The CDR3 DNA sequence: TGTGCCAGCAGCTTGGGGACCGACCCACCGCTAGAGACCCAGTACTTC.

This clonotype was counted at least ten times. V is TRBV4-1 and J is TRBJ2-3; possibly TRBD1 or TRBD2 for D (6 bases each). The CDR3 covers 14 residues. With 6 bases removed from V and 0 bases from J, the gap between germline ends came to 10 bases. The germline V gene encodes CDR1 MGHRA and CDR2 YSYEKL. The CDR3 region is CASSEGGSTDTQYF. In nucleotides, the CDR3 is TGCGCCAGCAGTGAAGGGGGGAGCACAGATACGCAGTATTTT.

CDR3 nucleotide sequence: TGTGCCAGCAGTGAAGTAGTATCCAACGAGCAGTACTTC. Translating it yields CASSEVVSNEQYF. This rearrangement joins TRBV2 to TRBJ2-7, with unresolved D. The V and J ends lost 1 base and 5 bases respectively, with 9 bases between them. Germline V CDR1 and CDR2: SNHLY, FYNNEI. CDR3 length: 13 residues.

The rearrangement uses TRBV18 and TRBJ2-7; possibly TRBD1 or TRBD2 for D (5 bases each). Looked up from germline, CDR1 is KGHSH and CDR2 is LQKENI. The CDR3 spans 14 residues. The V end was cut by 6 bases, the J end by 4 bases, with 16 bases between. CDR3 coding DNA: TGTGCCAGCTCTTCGGGGACGCGGCCTTACGAGCAGTACTTC. It translates to CASSSGTRPYEQYF.

In its sample, this clonotype was seen many times. The gene calls are TRBV16 and TRBJ1-5; D is possibly TRBD1 (5 bases). Germline CDR1 is KGHSY and CDR2 is FQNENV. Trimming pared 2 bases from V and 0 bases from J, leaving 14 bases between. CDR3 length: 17 amino acids. The CDR3 loop is CASSQARPGRSNQPQHF. The CDR3 nucleotides are TGTGCCAGCAGCCAAGCCCGCCCGGGGCGTAGCAATCAGCCCCAGCATTTT.

V usage is TRBV12-5 and J usage is TRBJ1-2; 7 bases are a match to TRBD1. CDR3 length: 19 residues. Trimming removed 5 bases from V and 4 bases from J; junction bases left unmatched: 22. The germline V gene encodes CDR1 LGHNT and CDR2 FRNRAP. CDR3 amino acids: CASGPEWGTATFTGYGYTF. CDR3 nucleotide sequence: TGTGCTAGTGGTCCTGAATGGGGGACAGCTACTTTTACGGGCTATGGCTACACCTTC. The entire variable domain, with the rest obtained from reference TRBV12-5 and TRBJ1-2, is as follows: DARVTQTPRHKVTEMGQEVTMRCQPILGHNTVFWYRQTMMQGLELLAYFRNRAPLDDSGMPKDRFSAEMPDATLATLKIQPSEPRDSAVYFCASGPEWGTATFTGYGYTFGSGTRLTVV.

In this sample, this clonotype turned up many times. The J gene is TRBJ2-1, the V gene TRBV29-1, with TRBD2 identical over 10 bases. The CDR3 contains 16 residues. CDR1 is SQVTM and CDR2 is ANQGSEA in the germline V gene. The V and J ends lost 6 bases and 0 bases, in that order; junction bases with no gene match: 8. The CDR3: CSVWGPSGSSYNEQFF. Here the CDR3 DNA reads TGCAGCGTGTGGGGTCCTAGCGGGAGCTCCTACAATGAGCAGTTCTTC.

This clonotype was found a few times. The rearrangement joins TRBV27 to TRBJ2-7; the match to TRBD2 covers 7 bases. Per germline, CDR1 MNHEY and CDR2 SMNVEV (reference sequence). The V segment lost 2 bases and the J segment 5 bases; nucleotides outside the gene matches: 6. The CDR3 contains 14 residues. CDR3 coding DNA: TGTGCCAGCAGTTTAGGGGGAGGGACCCACGAGCAGTACTTC. Protein product: CASSLGGGTHEQYF.